The clone carrying this T cell receptor (beta chain) was seen a handful of times. Its antigen is unidentified. The source of the sample is a study of post-analysis software for immune sequencing data. Unique molecular identifiers had been added to the TCR beta cDNA libraries. From the PCR reads, TCRdb called clonotypes with MiXCR, one entry per CDR3 protein. The table records roughly 570,000 distinct CDR3 sequences, 34% of them present only once. Overall study findings and caveats: Compared with controls, patients showed significantly lower normalized Chao1 diversity.

Sequences were obtained from blood. The receptor's source is a girl aged 2-17 years with multiple sclerosis.

For the CDR3, the DNA is TGCAGTGCTAGAAGGCGGGGGGCGGTCACAGATACGCAGTATTTT. Its protein is CSARRRGAVTDTQYF. The chain carries TRBV20-1 and TRBJ2-3; 8 positions agree with TRBD2. The V and J ends lost 2 bases and 2 bases, in that order; junction bases with no gene match: 6. Germline lookup yields CDR1 DFQATT and CDR2 SNEGSKA (reference sequence). The CDR3 spans 15 residues.